This TCR beta chain derives from a study of blood T cell repertoires in COVID-19 (dated by TCRdb to 2020 to 2022). In the study overall: ImmuneRACE Cohort 3 recovered participants were defined by two consecutive negative NP/OP PCR tests, healthcare professional clearance, or symptom resolution. Samples covering the acute and convalescent phases of COVID-19 were provided by collaborators in the United States, Italy and Spain. The material from the prospective study consisted of cDNA or gDNA derived from T cells, B-cell-depleted T cells, or PBMCs. The dataset comprised deeply sampled blood TCRbeta repertoires from subjects exposed to, actively infected with, or recovered from COVID-19. The repertoires were made available in a free public database intended to serve as a resource for research on the immune response to SARS-CoV-2. Samples came from the ongoing ImmuneRACE study (first 160 participants) plus 1,254 subjects from 6 global collaborators. Sample metadata almost always included a de-identified subject ID, COVID-19 status, age in years and sex. Where available, HLA class I and class II types were obtained from metadata supplied by the sample provider rather than from assay-based typing.

TCRbeta CDR3 regions were amplified from genomic DNA using the immunoSEQ Assay, a bias-controlled multiplex PCR. The study's own analysis went as follows. The number of nucleated cells in each sample was estimated from the amplification of reference gene primers within the assay. To quantify the absolute abundance of each unique TCRbeta CDR3 rearrangement, sequence reads were collapsed and filtered. For each sample, productive Simpson clonality was calculated as the square root of Simpson's diversity index across productive rearrangements. TCRdb holds this immuneACCESS table with in-frame rearrangements only. Some clones are missing; in checked studies, unresolved V genes explain under half, and the rest has no known cause. That table furnishes V, J and clone size, whereas the DNA furnished D and trimming. The sample records 250,000 to 300,000 clones, more than 75% of which are singletons. The top ten hold approximately 2% of the sample.

Enrolling through a virtual design, the prospective study's participants ranged in age from roughly 18 to 89 years and lived across some 23 United States geographic areas. To assign participants to cohorts, the prospective study relied on clinical history that participants themselves reported in a screening survey and a study questionnaire. Mobile phlebotomists in the prospective study collected whole blood, serum and a nasopharyngeal or oropharyngeal swab from every participant. Over a 2-month period, participants in the prospective study had the option of providing additional blood draws and questionnaires. Before DNA extraction, blood samples from the prospective study were shipped at room temperature or frozen. Broader findings and caveats from the paper: The amount of clinical and demographic metadata varied by source and participant and was provided uncurated.

The CDR3 covers 13 residues, taking in both the cysteine and the phenylalanine. The only DNA kept is the CDR3, 39 bases in frame from the first base. The junction carries 11 bases between V and J, which are trimmed by 2 bases and 6 bases respectively. CDR1 and CDR2 are drawn from the germline V gene: SGHTA, FQGNSA. Details on this clone: There is no known antigen for this receptor. Base quality data are lacking; no much larger clone is found one base away.

The TCR was taken from an older woman in a cohort exposed to, infected with or recovered from COVID-19 (not recorded which). Source material: PBMCs or T cells enriched from blood (not recorded which). The V and J segments used are TRBV7-2 and TRBJ2-7; TRBD2 is possibly the D segment (6 matching bases). The CDR3: CASSLRESFEQYF. The sequence in DNA is TGTGCCAGCAGCTTACGGGAGTCTTTCGAGCAGTACTTC. The full variable domain, completed from the reference TRBV7-2 and TRBJ2-7 proteins outside the CDR3, reads GAGVSQSPSNKVTEKGKDVELRCDPISGHTALYWYRQSLGQGLEFLIYFQGNSAPDKSGLPSDRFSAERTGGSVSTLTIQRTQQEDSAVYLCASSLRESFEQYFGPGTRLTVT.